This T cell receptor beta chain comes out of a study of shared clonotypes between healthy human individuals (dated by TCRdb to about 2020). For the study in its entirety: The cohort comprised a couple of women and a few men aged 18 to 49 years. Per donor, three plates each were used for CD4 naive and CD4 memory, two for CD8 naive, and one for CD8 memory. Blood TCR repertoires of four to six healthy adults were deeply sequenced to estimate repertoire size and the extent of clonotype sharing between individuals. To increase sequencing depth and limit assay-specific biases, TCR repertoire library preparation and sequencing were carried out by different laboratories using diverse techniques. Per donor, leukapheresis produced somewhere between about 0.9 and 9.5 billion PBMCs. Broader findings and caveats from the paper: Based on pairwise subsampling, the degree of clonotype sharing among donors was expected to be affected by sequencing depth. Compared with non-shared clonotypes, the clonotypes found in all four sorted-subset donors had higher generation probabilities. About 5% of naive CD4, around 4% of naive CD8, 2.3% of memory CD4, and roughly 0.4% of memory CD8 clonotypes were shared across several donors. Rarefaction of sorted-subset datasets indicated incomplete sequencing despite the large sequencing depth. The small number of donors limited the genetic and exposure-history diversity represented. Sampling was restricted to blood, and TCR repertoires in tissues likely differ from the TCR repertoires found in blood. Estimated clonotype richness was generally larger for naive than for memory subsets.

The donors were healthy, HIV-negative adults who had no recently reported acute infections or vaccinations. Every donor was a Caucasian adult residing in Nashville, Tennessee, USA. CD4+ T cells were enriched by magnetic negative selection; naive cells were then positively selected on CD45RA, and the negative fraction formed the memory subset. After blood collection by leukapheresis, PBMCs were isolated using Ficoll-Histopaque density gradient centrifugation and then cryopreserved in the vapor phase of liquid nitrogen. Analytical flow cytometry was used to check the purity and quantity of each magnetically sorted T cell population. Each sorted fraction had its genomic DNA isolated and then quantified by UV absorbance on a Nanodrop 2000c. The germline V gene yields MDHEN for CDR1 and SYDVKM for CDR2. Reading from cysteine to phenylalanine, the CDR3 counts 13 amino acids. Just CDR3 DNA is preserved here, 39 bases in frame from base 1. V is trimmed back by 6 bases and J by 3 bases, and the junction contains 1 base that no gene match accounts for.

Using the deep immunoSEQ assay, multiplex PCR amplified TCR CDR3 regions from genomic DNA. Extracted genomic DNA from each cell subset was spread evenly across all wells of several immunoSEQ 96-well plates, with each plate serving as a replicate. For sorted subsets, 200 to 250 ng genomic DNA, equal to 25,000 to 35,000 T cell genomes, was loaded into each replicate PCR. Purified libraries were measured with a Qubit 3.0 fluorometer, size-checked on a Bioanalyzer 2100, and measured again with the KAPA Library Quantification kit. Each immunoSEQ 96-well plate was sequenced on its own single-read 150-cycle Illumina NextSeq 550 flow cell. Per the source publication's procedure: Because only junctional sequences without quality scores were contained in the immunoSEQ output, filtering matching that applied to full-length reads could not be performed. Sequences were annotated with PyIR, a Python wrapper for IgBLAST v1.9, and V/J genes and CDR3 were assigned using IMGT germline references. Reads were filtered out if the reads had weak V/J assignments (E-value above 1e-6), no CDR3, stop codons, out-of-frame junctions, or ambiguous translated residues. V3J clonotypes were defined as sequences sharing an identical inferred V gene, J gene, and CDR3 amino acid sequence. Percentage overlap between repertoires was computed as shared unique clonotypes divided by the size of the smaller repertoire. Repertoire richness was assessed with RTK rarefaction, the Chao1 estimator, and Recon v2.1 estimates of unobserved clonotypes. OLGA was used to compute generation probabilities for all TCRbeta clonotypes that the gDNA method yielded from four donors. Drawn from immuneACCESS, this table holds only the in-frame rearrangements with V and J called that TCRdb kept. Clones are partly lost; checked studies trace under half to an unresolved V gene and leave the rest unexplained. V, J and clone size are taken as reported in that table, and D and trimming were inferred from the DNA itself. The sample table holds fewer than 1.6 million clones, of which just under 99% were seen once. Jointly, the top ten make up around 0.38% of the sample.

On this clone itself: The antigen this receptor binds is unknown. No qualities accompany the bases; no much larger clone lies one base away. The sample has other DNA sequences that encode this CDR3 too.

The sequencing input was naive CD4+ T cells sorted from blood. Reading the label with the study, this specimen's cell subset or site is: CD45RA+ positively selected. The receptor comes from a man aged 25-45 years in good health. The chain joins TRBV28 to TRBJ2-7, and 11 junction bases match TRBD2. CDR3 loop: CASRTSGSYEQYF. The nucleotide sequence is TGTGCCAGCAGAACTAGCGGGAGCTACGAGCAGTACTTC.